Each of the 24 T cell receptor beta chains below was sequenced from the same sample in a study of T cell responses to AZD1222 COVID-19 vaccine (dated by TCRdb to the early 2020s). This specimen's time point label, interpreted: about 28 days (+/-7) after the second vaccine dose. The library relied on the immunoSEQ multiplex PCR assay. TCRdb re-hosts the immuneACCESS table, in-frame sequences only. Its copies lack some clones; in the studies checked, an unresolved V gene accounts for under half of them, and the cause for the rest is not known. This sample gives about 120,000 clones in total; about 91% of them show up just once. The ten top clones hold roughly 1.4% of the sample. Sequencing was performed on peripheral blood, taken 28 days after the second AZD1222 dose. These receptors all stem from an adult who received the AZD1222 COVID-19 vaccine.

In nucleotides, the CDR3 is TGTGCCAGCAGTCCGTCCCCGGGCGGGAGACGCGAGCAGTACTTC. It specifies CASSPSPGGRREQYF. The gene calls are TRBV27 and TRBJ2-7; 7 bases match TRBD2. The CDR3 is made up of 15 amino acids. Losses at the gene ends were 5 bases for V and 6 bases for J; bases not matched to a gene: 13. CDR1 MNHEY and CDR2 SMNVEV come from the germline V gene (reference sequence).

The rearrangement uses TRBV19 and TRBJ1-2, with 7 bases that match TRBD1. CDR1 and CDR2 (germline): LNHDA, SQIVND (reference sequence). This CDR3 region has 15 residues. The V gene end was trimmed by 0 bases and the J gene end by 10 bases; junction bases not matched to a gene: 11. The CDR3 spells CASSIEPGLQGTYTF. CDR3 DNA: TGTGCCAGTAGTATAGAACCCGGTTTACAGGGGACCTACACCTTC.

The chain joins TRBV10-2 to TRBJ1-1; D may be TRBD1 (6 bases). Per germline, CDR1 WSHSY and CDR2 SAAADI. Trimming took off 7 bases at V and 8 bases at J, with 17 bases between the two ends. The CDR3 sequence is 13 residues long. The CDR3: CASTPVQGPEAFF. CDR3 in DNA: TGCGCCAGCACTCCGGTTCAGGGGCCAGAAGCTTTCTTT.

This clone was observed a few times. The J gene is TRBJ2-3, the V gene TRBV29-1; 7 bases are a match to TRBD1. J was trimmed by 4 bases and V by 4 bases; bases with no gene match: 8. The V gene's germline CDR1 is SQVTM and CDR2 ANQGSEA. This CDR3 has 14 amino acids. This chain's CDR3 is CSVGGQGVSDTQYF. CDR3 nucleotide sequence: TGCAGCGTTGGAGGGCAGGGGGTATCAGATACGCAGTATTTT.

J is TRBJ1-4 and V is TRBV5-1; D uncertain. The germline CDR1 and CDR2 sequences are SGHRS and YFSETQ. V lost 4 bases, J lost 8 bases, and 12 bases lay in between. The CDR3 is made up of 13 amino acids. The CDR3: CASSTNKPEKLFF. DNA for the CDR3: TGCGCCAGCAGCACAAACAAGCCGGAAAAACTGTTTTTT.

The rearrangement joins TRBV7-9 to TRBJ1-1; TRBD1 is a possible D gene (6 bases). V shed 2 bases and J shed 0 bases, with 19 bases lying between them. CDR3 length: 18 amino acids. Germline V CDR1 and CDR2: SEHNR, FQNEAQ (reference sequence). CDR3 amino acids: CASSLNRDPHVLNTEAFF. CDR3 DNA: TGTGCCAGCAGCTTAAACAGGGACCCACACGTCCTGAACACTGAAGCTTTCTTT.

The rearrangement links TRBV4-1 to TRBJ1-4, with D uncertain. V shed 0 bases and J shed 8 bases, with 16 bases lying between them. In germline, CDR1 is MGHRA, CDR2 YSYEKL. CDR3 size: 16 residues. The CDR3 coding sequence is TGCGCCAGCAGCCAAGATCGAGGGCAGGCGGGCGAAAAACTGTTTTTT. Protein sequence: CASSQDRGQAGEKLFF.

The V call is TRBV7-3, the J call TRBJ2-3; D gene ambiguous. The CDR3 loop spans 12 amino acids. Germline loops: CDR1 SGHTA, CDR2 FQGTGA. Trimming left V 6 bases short and J 1 base short, with 5 bases between. The CDR3 DNA reads as TGTGCCAGCAGTAAGGGCACAGATACGCAGTATTTT. This gives the protein CASSKGTDTQYF. The full variable domain, completed using reference TRBV7-3 and TRBJ2-3, is GAGVSQTPSNKVTEKGKYVELRCDPISGHTALYWYRQSLGQGPEFLIYFQGTGAADDSGLPNDRFFAVRPEGSVSTLKIQRTERGDSAVYLCASSKGTDTQYFGPGTRLTVL.

This chain connects TRBV5-1 to TRBJ2-2; 11 bases are shared with TRBD2. Germline trimming cut 0 bases from V and 2 bases from J; bases unmatched to any gene: 12. This CDR3 spans 20 amino acids. Germline V gene lookup returns CDR1 SGHRS and CDR2 YFSETQ. DNA of the CDR3: TGCGCCAGCAGCTTGGGGTTCCTTCTAGCGGGAGGATTAAACACCGGGGAGCTGTTTTTT. It translates to CASSLGFLLAGGLNTGELFF.

J is TRBJ1-2 and V is TRBV24-1; D gene ambiguous. Germline V gene lookup returns CDR1 KGHDR and CDR2 SFDVKD. The length of the CDR3 is 13 residues. V was trimmed by 3 bases and J by 6 bases, leaving 10 bases between them. CDR3 DNA sequence: TGTGCCACCAGTGATGCGGGCCGCGATGGCTACACCTTC. It is translated as CATSDAGRDGYTF.

J is TRBJ2-3 and V is TRBV9; D ambiguous. This CDR3 has 13 amino acids. V lost 2 bases, J lost 0 bases, and 4 bases lay in between. The germline V gene encodes CDR1 SGDLS and CDR2 YYNGEE. The CDR3 DNA reads as TGTGCCAGCAGCGTGACTAGCACAGATACGCAGTATTTT. Translation gives CASSVTSTDTQYF.

The chain has TRBV2 and TRBJ1-3; 7 positions agree with TRBD1. Germline trimming cut 6 bases from V and 3 bases from J; bases unmatched to any gene: 5. CDR1 and CDR2 from the germline V gene are SNHLY and FYNNEI. The CDR3 is 14 amino acids. The CDR3 sequence: CASSPQGGGNTIYF. CDR3 bases: TGTGCCAGCAGCCCCCAGGGGGGTGGAAACACCATATATTTT. The complete variable domain, with remaining parts taken from reference TRBV2 and TRBJ1-3, reads EPEVTQTPSHQVTQMGQEVILRCVPISNHLYFYWYRQILGQKVEFLVSFYNNEISEKSEIFDDQFSVERPDGSNFTLKIRSTKLEDSAMYFCASSPQGGGNTIYFGEGSWLTVV.

The rearrangement uses TRBV28 and TRBJ1-2; possibly TRBD1 for D (5 bases). Trimming shortened V by 6 bases and J by 0 bases, and 17 bases separated the two germline ends. CDR1 and CDR2 (germline): MDHEN, SYDVKM. The CDR3 extends over 16 amino acids. CDR3 sequence reads: CASRLSGTESNYGYTF. CDR3 sequence (DNA): TGTGCCAGCAGACTCTCCGGGACGGAATCTAACTATGGCTACACCTTC.

The chain couples TRBV11-2 to TRBJ2-7, with D perhaps assigned TRBD1 or TRBD2 (5 bases each). This CDR3 region has 14 residues. The V end lost 4 bases, the J end lost 3 bases, and 13 bases lay between the germline ends. CDR1 is SGHAT, CDR2 FQNNGV, per germline. CDR3 DNA sequence: TGTGCCAGCAGCTCCTCCGGGACGAACTACGAGCAGTACTTC. Its protein product is CASSSSGTNYEQYF.

This sequence joins TRBV29-1 and TRBJ2-1; 7 positions agree with TRBD2. The germline V gene encodes CDR1 SQVTM and CDR2 ANQGSEA. The CDR3 sequence is 15 residues long. Germline trimming cut 4 bases from V and 1 base from J; bases unmatched to any gene: 7. CDR3 region: CSVVFTSASYNEQFF. The CDR3 region has the DNA TGCAGCGTTGTGTTCACTAGCGCATCCTACAATGAGCAGTTCTTC.

This CDR3 reads CASSLDGDGDEQYF. The CDR3 bases are TGTGCCAGCAGCTTAGACGGCGACGGGGACGAGCAGTACTTC. This chain connects TRBV11-2 to TRBJ2-7, with a weak D call TRBD2 (5 bases). Trimming stripped 0 bases from V and 5 bases from J, with 11 bases between. Germline values: CDR1 SGHAT, CDR2 FQNNGV. The CDR3 has 14 residues.

The sample holds one count of this clone. The CDR3 DNA follows: TGCGCCAGCAGCTTGGGTCAGGGTGCGAACACCATATATTTT. This gives the protein CASSLGQGANTIYF. V and J are TRBV5-1 and TRBJ1-3; D is possibly TRBD1 (5 bases). Trimming removed 0 bases at V and 7 bases at J, with 11 bases between. CDR1 is SGHRS and CDR2 is YFSETQ in the germline V gene. This CDR3 spans 14 amino acids.

This clone appeared a single time. This chain joins TRBV5-1 and TRBJ2-7; 9 bases agree with TRBD1. Trimming at V came to 0 bases and at J to 5 bases, leaving 6 bases not matched to a gene. There are 15 residues in the CDR3. Germline lookup yields CDR1 SGHRS and CDR2 YFSETQ. In DNA, the CDR3 is TGCGCCAGCAGCTTGGCGGGACAGGGTCACAACGAGCAGTACTTC. It is translated as CASSLAGQGHNEQYF.

The V call is TRBV6-6, the J call TRBJ2-7; 8 bases agree with TRBD1. The CDR3 sequence is 14 residues long. CDR1 and CDR2 (germline): MNHNY, SVGAGI (reference sequence). J gave up 5 bases and V 5 bases, and 8 bases lay outside the gene matches. The CDR3 region is CASSKQGEGHEQYF. In DNA, the CDR3 is TGTGCCAGCAGTAAACAGGGGGAAGGCCACGAGCAGTACTTC.

This clone was observed once. This CDR3 is CASSPSGQETYEQYF. CDR3 bases: TGTGCCAGCAGCCCTTCGGGACAGGAGACCTACGAGCAGTACTTC. The rearrangement links TRBV3-1 (or the pseudogene TRBV3-2) to TRBJ2-7; TRBD1 matches at 8 bases. Per the germline V gene, CDR1 is LGHDT and CDR2 is YNNKEL (reference sequence). J was trimmed by 2 bases and V by 4 bases; bases with no gene match: 7. This CDR3 has 15 amino acids.

The genes are TRBV18 and TRBJ1-2; maybe TRBD1 (5 bases). V lost 3 bases and J lost 2, with 13 bases in between. In germline, CDR1 is KGHSH, CDR2 LQKENI. This CDR3 has 15 residues. The CDR3 is CASSPERGQNYGYTF. For the CDR3, the DNA is TGTGCCAGCTCACCGGAGAGGGGTCAGAACTATGGCTACACCTTC.

This clone was seen only once. The chain has TRBV30 and TRBJ2-5, with D possibly being TRBD2 (6 bases). V was cut by 2 bases and J by 5 bases, with 18 bases left in between. The CDR3 spans 15 residues. Germline V gene data show CDR1 as GTSNPN and CDR2 as SVGIG (reference sequence). The CDR3 protein is CAWSKQEGVIETQYF. DNA for the CDR3: TGTGCCTGGAGTAAACAGGAGGGAGTAATTGAGACCCAGTACTTC.

The gene calls are TRBV28 and TRBJ2-7, with D possibly being TRBD1 (6 bases). CDR1 is MDHEN, CDR2 SYDVKM, per germline. CDR3 size: 17 residues. Between the trimmed V and J ends, which lost 4 bases and 0 bases, there was a span of 19 bases. For the CDR3, the DNA is TGTGCCAGCAGTTCCCAGGGGACAAAACTTCACTCCTACGAGCAGTACTTC. This encodes CASSSQGTKLHSYEQYF.

This clone was found a few times. The rearrangement links TRBV7-9 to TRBJ2-7; D is possibly TRBD2 (6 bases). This CDR3 has 16 amino acids. Between the trimmed V and J ends, which lost 1 base and 3 bases, there was a span of 16 bases. Germline V lookup: CDR1 SEHNR, CDR2 FQNEAQ (reference sequence). For the CDR3, the DNA is TGTGCCAGCAGCTTAGGGAGAGGAGGGCCGATCTACGAGCAGTACTTC. It is translated as CASSLGRGGPIYEQYF.